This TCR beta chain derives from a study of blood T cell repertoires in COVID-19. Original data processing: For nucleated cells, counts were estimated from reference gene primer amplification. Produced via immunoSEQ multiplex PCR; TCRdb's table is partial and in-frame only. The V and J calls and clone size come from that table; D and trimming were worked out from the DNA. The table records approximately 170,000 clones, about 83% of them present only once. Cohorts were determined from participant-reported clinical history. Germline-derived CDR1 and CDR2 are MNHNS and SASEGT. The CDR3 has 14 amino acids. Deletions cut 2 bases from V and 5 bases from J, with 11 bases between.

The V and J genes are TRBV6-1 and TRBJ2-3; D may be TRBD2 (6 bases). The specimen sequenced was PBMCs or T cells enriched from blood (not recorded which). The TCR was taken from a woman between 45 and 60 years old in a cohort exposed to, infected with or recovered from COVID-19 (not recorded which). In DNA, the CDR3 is TGTGCCAGCAGTGAATGGCGGGGTGGAGATACGCAGTATTTT. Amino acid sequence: CASSEWRGGDTQYF.